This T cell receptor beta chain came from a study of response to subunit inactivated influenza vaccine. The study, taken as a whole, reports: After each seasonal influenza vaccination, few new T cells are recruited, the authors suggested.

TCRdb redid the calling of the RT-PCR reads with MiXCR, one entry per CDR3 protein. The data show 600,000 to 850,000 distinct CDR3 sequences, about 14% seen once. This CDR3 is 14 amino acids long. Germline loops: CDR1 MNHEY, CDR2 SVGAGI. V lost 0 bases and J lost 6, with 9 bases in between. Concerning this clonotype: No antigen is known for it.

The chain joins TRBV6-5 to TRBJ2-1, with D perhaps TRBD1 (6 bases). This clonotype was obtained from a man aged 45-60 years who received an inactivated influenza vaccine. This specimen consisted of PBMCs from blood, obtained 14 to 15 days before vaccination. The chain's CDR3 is CASSYSNRVNEQFF. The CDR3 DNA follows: TGTGCCAGCAGTTACTCGAACAGGGTCAATGAGCAGTTCTTC.